Below are 12 T cell receptor beta chains sequenced from a single sample in a study of cytomegalovirus exposure and HLA in healthy donors. Amplification used 60 Vbeta primers and 13 Jbeta primers. Generated by immunoSEQ multiplex PCR, the TCRdb table keeps only in-frame clones and is missing some. The sample carries some 180,000 clones, around four fifths recorded once. Sequenced: PBMCs. The receptors were sampled from a man aged 18 to 29 in good health and CMV-seronegative.

The chain employs TRBV11-3 and TRBJ1-1, with D maybe TRBD1 (6 bases). The CDR3 extends over 14 amino acids. The V end lost 10 bases, the J end lost 1 base, and 16 bases lay between the germline ends. CDR1 is SGHNT, CDR2 YENEEA, per germline. CDR3 sequence reads: CANFKRQANTEAFF. CDR3 nucleotides: TGTGCCAACTTTAAACGACAGGCGAACACTGAAGCTTTCTTT. The full variable domain, with the rest looked up from reference TRBV11-3 and TRBJ1-1, is EAGVVQSPRYKIIEKKQPVAFWCNPISGHNTLYWYLQNLGQGPELLIRYENEEAVDDSQLPKDRFSAERLKGVDSTLKIQPAELGDSAVYLCANFKRQANTEAFFGQGTRLTVV.

The chain recombines TRBV6-5 with TRBJ1-6; 7 nucleotides line up with TRBD1. The CDR3 spans 16 residues. Trimming took 0 bases from V and 5 from J; bases not matched to a gene: 4. CDR1 is MNHEY, CDR2 SVGAGI, per germline. The CDR3 nucleotides read TGTGCCAGCAGTTACTCAAGACAGGGAAATAATTCACCCCTCCACTTT. Its translation is CASSYSRQGNNSPLHF.

V usage is TRBV11-2 and J usage is TRBJ2-5; 10 bases fit TRBD2. The CDR3 has 17 residues. Looked up from germline, CDR1 is SGHAT and CDR2 is FQNNGV. V dropped 3 bases and J dropped 3; count of bases not matched to a gene: 10. The CDR3 DNA follows: TGTGCCAGCAGCTTCCCTGCTTGGACTAGCGGAGAAGAGACCCAGTACTTC. The encoded protein is CASSFPAWTSGEETQYF.

The V call is TRBV30, the J call TRBJ2-1, with a weak D call TRBD2 (6 bases). CDR1 GTSNPN and CDR2 SVGIG come from the germline V gene (reference sequence). The CDR3 sequence is 13 residues long. V lost 0 bases and J lost 7, with 10 bases in between. This CDR3 is CAWSVGGRNEQFF. Here the CDR3 DNA reads TGTGCCTGGAGTGTGGGGGGAAGAAATGAGCAGTTCTTC.

J is TRBJ1-3 and V is TRBV5-1; D may be TRBD1 (5 bases). V dropped 3 bases and J dropped 1 base, with 8 bases sitting between them. CDR1 is SGHRS, CDR2 YFSETQ, per germline. This CDR3 has 14 amino acids. The CDR3 nucleotides read TGCGCCAGCAGCTCCCCAGGGTCTGGAAACACCATATATTTT. Translated: CASSSPGSGNTIYF.

The chain recombines TRBV19 with TRBJ2-1; D may be TRBD1 (6 bases). The CDR3 runs 11 residues. CDR1 LNHDA and CDR2 SQIVND come from the germline V gene (reference sequence). V was cut by 10 bases and J by 5 bases, with 9 bases left in between. CDR3 sequence reads: CAKGHHNEQFF. The CDR3, as DNA: TGTGCCAAGGGACATCACAATGAGCAGTTCTTC.

The V call is TRBV6-5, the J call TRBJ2-7; 8 bases map to TRBD1. The CDR3 covers 14 residues. Looked up from germline, CDR1 is MNHEY and CDR2 is SVGAGI. J gave up 4 bases and V 2 bases, and 4 bases lay outside the gene matches. For the CDR3, the DNA is TGTGCCAGCAGTTACGTCCAGGGGGCTTACGAGCAGTACTTC. Protein: CASSYVQGAYEQYF.

This clone has a handful of counts. V gene TRBV27 combines with J gene TRBJ1-2; 9 bases align to TRBD1. The CDR3 is made up of 14 amino acids. Germline values: CDR1 MNHEY, CDR2 SMNVEV (reference sequence). V shed 4 bases, J shed 2 bases, and the junction held 2 bases outside the gene matches. CDR3 nucleotide sequence: TGTGCCAGCAGTTGGGGACAGGGAAACTATGGCTACACCTTC. Its protein product is CASSWGQGNYGYTF.

The J gene is TRBJ2-2, the V gene TRBV5-5; 9 bases agree with TRBD1. After removal of 8 bases from V and 7 bases from J, the junction contained 12 bases not matched to a gene. Germline V gene data show CDR1 as SGHKS and CDR2 as YYEKEE (reference sequence). The CDR3 totals 15 residues. The CDR3 sequence: CASTNFGTGSGELFF. The CDR3 nucleotides are TGTGCCAGTACTAATTTCGGGACAGGGAGCGGGGAGCTGTTTTTT.

The V and J genes are TRBV30 and TRBJ1-2, with D tentatively TRBD1 (5 bases). Trimming pared 4 bases from V and 10 bases from J, leaving 13 bases between. CDR3 length: 11 amino acids. CDR1 is GTSNPN, CDR2 SVGIG, per germline (reference sequence). In DNA, the CDR3 is TGTGCCTGGACCGGGGGGGGGACCTACACCTTC. Translating gives CAWTGGGTYTF.

The chain combines TRBV7-9 with TRBJ1-2; 7 nucleotides match TRBD1. Germline assignment: CDR1 SEHNR and CDR2 FQNEAQ (reference sequence). The ends lost 1 base at V and 9 bases at J; junction bases unmatched: 11. This CDR3 has 15 amino acids. The CDR3: CASSLGGQTSRSYTF. CDR3 nucleotides: TGTGCCAGCAGCTTAGGGGGACAGACCTCTCGGAGCTACACCTTC.

The chain links TRBV7-2 to TRBJ2-7; D uncertain. V shed 5 bases and J shed 4 bases, with 12 bases lying between them. The germline gives CDR1 SGHTA, CDR2 FQGNSA. This CDR3 is built from 13 residues. DNA for the CDR3: TGTGCCAGCAGCCCCAAGTCCGGGTACGAGCAGTACTTC. This encodes CASSPKSGYEQYF.